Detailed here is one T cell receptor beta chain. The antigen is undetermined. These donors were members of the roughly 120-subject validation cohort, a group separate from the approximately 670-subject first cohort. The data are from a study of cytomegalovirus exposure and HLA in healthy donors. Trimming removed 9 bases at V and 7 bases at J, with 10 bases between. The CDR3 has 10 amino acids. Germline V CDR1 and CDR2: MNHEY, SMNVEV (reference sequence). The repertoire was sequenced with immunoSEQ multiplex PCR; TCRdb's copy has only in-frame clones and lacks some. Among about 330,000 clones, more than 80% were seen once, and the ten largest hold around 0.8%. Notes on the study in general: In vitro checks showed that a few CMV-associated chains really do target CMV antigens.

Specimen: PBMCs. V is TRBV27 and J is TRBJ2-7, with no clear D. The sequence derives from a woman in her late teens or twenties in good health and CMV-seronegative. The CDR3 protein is CARHPREQYF. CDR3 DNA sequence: TGTGCCAGACATCCGAGGGAGCAGTACTTC.